This paragraph reports one T cell receptor (beta chain). Its antigen target is currently unknown. No clone much larger than this one lies a single base away; base qualities are absent. Explained via the paper, the time point label denotes: baseline before first vaccination. Samples from vaccinated people were obtained from the UK trials COV001 and COV002, which included a single-blind randomized controlled phase 2/3 trial of AZD1222 (ChAdOx1 nCoV-19) in healthy adults. Trial participant PBMC samples were collected at day 0 and day 28 after the second dose for TCRbeta chain sequencing. This entry belongs to a study of T cell responses to AZD1222 COVID-19 vaccine (dated by TCRdb to the early 2020s). About the investigation overall: Because spike-specific TCR depth and breadth did not differ between the two schedules, AZD1222 recipients who got a second dose at roughly 4 weeks were pooled with those who got a second dose at roughly 12 weeks. Enrollment into the trials was organized by age into subgroups of 18-55, 56-69 and 70-plus years, and those subgroups contained roughly 150, 30 and 60 TCR-sequenced participants, respectively. A total of more than 230 trial participants underwent TCR sequencing, of whom about 200 had received two doses of AZD1222 and roughly 26 had received two doses of the MenACWY control vaccine. Study-wide findings and limitations: Conclusions about previously exposed vaccinees are limited because only 5 or 6 AZD1222 recipients were SARS-CoV-2 seropositive at baseline. Participants were mostly white British and included more females than males, and it was suggested by the authors that clonal diversity may have been underestimated. Because no samples from the day 14 peak response were available, repertoires could be characterized only after the peak T cell response. In the small 56-69-year group, the increase in depth fell short of significance, most likely because of low power. Nearly half of unique spike-specific TCRs reportedly recognized epitopes outside regions mutated in the B.1.351 and B.1.1.7 variants. After two AZD1222 doses, spike-specific TCR breadth and depth were significantly higher than at day 0 and than in MenACWY recipients. CD4 TCRs associated with the vaccine covered the entire spike protein, and the dominant responses were in regions 160-218 and 743-854.

The CDR3 regions of human TCRbeta chains were analyzed by immunosequencing. In the original analysis: Repertoire TCRs were checked for matches against a reference library of SARS-CoV-2-specific TCRs that had been generated using the MIRA antigen-specificity platform. Breadth meant the fraction of unique TCRs that were SARS-CoV-2-associated, whereas depth meant the fraction of total T cells that were SARS-CoV-2-associated. Each spike-specific TCR was assigned to its reactive spike region and to a CD4 or CD8 class using the MIRA data. Log10-transformed breadth and depth values were compared by one-way ANOVA with Sidak's multiple comparisons tests. TCRdb's version of the immuneACCESS table is confined to in-frame rearrangements and falls short of the full clone set. An unresolved V gene accounts for under half of the shortfall where checked; the remainder is of unknown origin. The V and J calls and clone size are taken from that table; D and trimming were inferred from the DNA. The sample yields over 95,000 clones; 87% were counted once. The top ten constitute less than 15% of the sample.

This TCR came from an adult in good health. Here the sequenced sample was peripheral blood, taken on day 0 of AZD1222 vaccination.

Here the CDR3 is given as CSASRLGADTQYF. The bases read TGCAGTGCTAGTAGGCTTGGGGCAGATACGCAGTATTTT. This sequence uses TRBV20-1 and TRBJ2-3; there is no confident call for the D gene. The V and J ends are trimmed by 3 bases and 4 bases, leaving 11 bases between them. The cysteine opens and the phenylalanine closes a CDR3 of 13 amino acids. The entry retains the CDR3 DNA only, 39 bases that are in frame from base 1. The germline V gene (reference sequence) provides CDR1 DFQATT and CDR2 SNEGSKA.